Listed here are 15 T cell receptor beta chains from one sample, sequenced in a study of blood T cell repertoires in COVID-19. Measured with immunoSEQ multiplex PCR; TCRdb has only the in-frame clones, and not every one. Here the sample spans fewer than 140,000 clones, 65% to 75% being singletons. The specimen sequenced was peripheral blood. The receptor source for this set is a human donor with acute or convalescent COVID-19. The donor label of this sample is uncertain.

The gene calls are TRBV5-1 and TRBJ2-2, with TRBD2 matching 9 bases. The CDR3 totals 18 residues. Germline trimming cut 1 base from V and 2 bases from J; bases unmatched to any gene: 9. In germline, CDR1 is SGHRS, CDR2 YFSETQ. The CDR3 is CASSLRLAGPYNTGELFF. The CDR3 coding sequence is TGCGCCAGCAGCTTGCGGCTAGCGGGGCCATACAACACCGGGGAGCTGTTTTTT.

The chain has TRBV2 and TRBJ1-2; D is unresolved. Germline V CDR1 and CDR2: SNHLY, FYNNEI. V lost 3 bases and J lost 1, with 6 bases in between. The CDR3 contains 13 residues. CDR3 nucleotides: TGTGCCAGCAGTGAGGCAGATAACTATGGCTACACCTTC. Its protein is CASSEADNYGYTF. Full variable domain (outside the CDR3, taken from reference TRBV2 and TRBJ1-2): EPEVTQTPSHQVTQMGQEVILRCVPISNHLYFYWYRQILGQKVEFLVSFYNNEISEKSEIFDDQFSVERPDGSNFTLKIRSTKLEDSAMYFCASSEADNYGYTFGSGTRLTVV.

This clone was found a few times. The chain uses TRBV7-9 and TRBJ1-5; TRBD1 agrees at 10 bases. Germline V gives CDR1 SEHNR, CDR2 FQNEAQ (reference sequence). Trimming took 5 bases from V and 6 from J; bases not matched to a gene: 10. The CDR3 covers 16 residues. The CDR3 DNA reads as TGTGCCAGCAGCACTAGTTCGGGACAGGGGACTCAGCCCCAGCATTTT. Translated: CASSTSSGQGTQPQHF.

CDR3 residues: CASARGLTGGETQYF. The CDR3 DNA sequence: TGTGCCAGCGCCAGAGGCCTGACAGGGGGTGAGACCCAGTACTTC. V usage is TRBV6-5 and J usage is TRBJ2-5, with 9 bases lining up with TRBD1. The J segment lost 5 bases and the V segment lost 8 bases, leaving 12 bases of the junction unmatched. The CDR3 length is 15 residues. The germline V gene has CDR1 MNHEY and CDR2 SVGAGI.

The chain carries TRBV28 and TRBJ2-3; 8 bases align to TRBD2. Germline values: CDR1 MDHEN, CDR2 SYDVKM. Germline trimming cut 6 bases from V and 4 bases from J; bases unmatched to any gene: 9. This CDR3 is built from 15 residues. CDR3 region: CASSTGGIRADTQYF. Here the CDR3 DNA reads TGTGCCAGCAGCACGGGGGGGATTAGGGCAGATACGCAGTATTTT.

This clone showed up just a few times. The V and J genes are TRBV6-5 and TRBJ1-5, with a possible D match to TRBD1 (5 bases). This CDR3 is 15 amino acids long. V was cut by 4 bases and J by 4 bases, with 14 bases left in between. CDR1 is MNHEY and CDR2 is SVGAGI in the germline V gene. CDR3 loop: CASSWSGIGNQPQHF. CDR3 nucleotide sequence: TGTGCCAGCAGTTGGTCAGGGATAGGTAATCAGCCCCAGCATTTT.

The chain links TRBV19 to TRBJ1-3; D is possibly TRBD1 (6 bases). CDR1 and CDR2 (germline): LNHDA, SQIVND (reference sequence). V was shortened by 4 bases and J by 2 bases, with 15 bases between the two germline ends. The CDR3 has 16 amino acids. As DNA, the CDR3 is TGTGCCAGTAGTACGACAGGAATCCGGACTGGAAACACCATATATTTT. Protein product: CASSTTGIRTGNTIYF.

The chain joins TRBV10-3 to TRBJ2-3; no clear D gene. Trimming stripped 2 bases from V and 0 bases from J, with 6 bases between. The CDR3 runs to 14 residues. Per germline, CDR1 ENHRY and CDR2 SYGVKD. CDR3 protein: CAISERVSTDTQYF. The DNA for the CDR3 is TGTGCCATCAGTGAGCGGGTGAGCACAGATACGCAGTATTTT.

This chain connects TRBV2 to TRBJ1-4, with TRBD1 identical over 8 bases. This CDR3 has 14 residues. V lost 7 bases and J lost 5; bases outside the gene matches: 6. Germline V gene data show CDR1 as SNHLY and CDR2 as FYNNEI. This CDR3 is CASNGQGVNEKLFF. The DNA for the CDR3 is TGTGCCAGCAATGGACAGGGAGTAAATGAAAAACTGTTTTTT.

In its sample, this clone was seen a few times. CDR3 residues: CASSPAADSYNSPLHF. Written as DNA, the CDR3 is TGCGCCAGCAGCCCCGCGGCAGATTCCTATAATTCACCCCTCCACTTT. This sequence joins TRBV5-1 and TRBJ1-6; no firm D call. The germline CDR1 and CDR2 sequences are SGHRS and YFSETQ. V lost 4 bases to trimming and J lost 1 base, with 12 bases between them. The CDR3 has 16 residues.

The chain has TRBV19 and TRBJ1-5; D is possibly TRBD1 (6 bases). The CDR3 runs to 15 residues. Deletions cut 6 bases from V and 10 bases from J, with 22 bases between. Germline lookup yields CDR1 LNHDA and CDR2 SQIVND (reference sequence). The CDR3 coding sequence is TGTGCCAGTAGCCTGGACGGGGGGCCGAGGGATCCCCAGCATTTT. Encoded protein: CASSLDGGPRDPQHF.

The V gene is TRBV29-1, the J gene TRBJ2-5, with D hard to call. V was shortened by 4 bases and J by 2 bases, with 8 bases between the two germline ends. Germline CDR1 is SQVTM and CDR2 is ANQGSEA. This CDR3 is built from 12 residues. As DNA, the CDR3 is TGCAGCGTTGTCGCGGTACAAGAGACCCAGTACTTC. Its translation: CSVVAVQETQYF. Using reference TRBV29-1 and TRBJ2-5 for the parts outside the CDR3, the full variable domain is SAVISQKPSRDICQRGTSLTIQCQVDSQVTMMFWYRQQPGQSLTLIATANQGSEATYESGFVIDKFPISRPNLTFSTLTVSNMSPEDSSIYLCSVVAVQETQYFGPGTRLLVL.

The chain recombines TRBV6-1 with TRBJ2-7; D remains ambiguous. Germline V gives CDR1 MNHNS, CDR2 SASEGT. The CDR3 length is 15 residues. Deletions cut 0 bases from V and 1 base from J, with 10 bases between. CDR3 coding DNA: TGTGCCAGCAGTGAAGCGCTTCTGACATCCTACGAGCAGTACTTC. As protein: CASSEALLTSYEQYF.

The genes are TRBV28 and TRBJ1-4; D not certain. Deletions cut 5 bases from V and 2 bases from J, with 12 bases between. This CDR3 comprises 15 residues. In germline, CDR1 is MDHEN, CDR2 SYDVKM. CDR3 bases: TGTGCCAGCAGTATCCAGGTTGCGACTAATGAAAAACTGTTTTTT. It codes for CASSIQVATNEKLFF.

There are a few counts of this clone. The gene calls are TRBV5-1 and TRBJ2-3; maybe TRBD2 (5 bases). The length of the CDR3 is 12 residues. The germline gives CDR1 SGHRS, CDR2 YFSETQ. Trimming shortened V by 0 bases and J by 6 bases, and 5 bases separated the two germline ends. The CDR3 reads CASSLGGDTQYF. The CDR3 DNA reads TGCGCCAGCAGCTTGGGCGGGGATACGCAGTATTTT.